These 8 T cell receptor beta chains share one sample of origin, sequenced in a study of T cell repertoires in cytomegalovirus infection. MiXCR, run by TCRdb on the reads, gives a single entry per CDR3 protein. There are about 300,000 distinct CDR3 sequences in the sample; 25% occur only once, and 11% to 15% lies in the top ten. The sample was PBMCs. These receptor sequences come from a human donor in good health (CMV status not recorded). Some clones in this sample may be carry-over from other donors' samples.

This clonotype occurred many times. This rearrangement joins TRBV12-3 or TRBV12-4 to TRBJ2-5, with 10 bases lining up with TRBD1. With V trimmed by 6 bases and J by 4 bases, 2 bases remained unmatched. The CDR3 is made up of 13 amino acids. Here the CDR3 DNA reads TGTGCCAGCAGCCGGGACAGGGGAGAGACCCAGTACTTC. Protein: CASSRDRGETQYF.

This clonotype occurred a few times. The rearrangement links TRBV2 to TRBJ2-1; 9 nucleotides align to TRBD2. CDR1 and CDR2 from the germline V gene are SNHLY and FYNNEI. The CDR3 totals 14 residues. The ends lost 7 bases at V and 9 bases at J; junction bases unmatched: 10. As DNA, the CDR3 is TGTGCCAGCATGGTTGGGGCGGGAGGGTTTGAGCAGTTCTTC. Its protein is CASMVGAGGFEQFF.

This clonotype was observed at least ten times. CDR3 region: CASSFRGWRGATEAFF. DNA for the CDR3: TGTGCCAGCAGCTTCAGAGGGTGGAGGGGTGCCACTGAAGCTTTCTTT. V gene TRBV7-2 combines with J gene TRBJ1-1; possibly TRBD1 for D (5 bases). CDR3 length: 16 residues. The germline V gene encodes CDR1 SGHTA and CDR2 FQGNSA. The V and J ends lost 3 bases and 4 bases respectively, with 18 bases between them. Filled out from reference TRBV7-2 and TRBJ1-1, the complete variable domain reads GAGVSQSPSNKVTEKGKDVELRCDPISGHTALYWYRQSLGQGLEFLIYFQGNSAPDKSGLPSDRFSAERTGGSVSTLTIQRTQQEDSAVYLCASSFRGWRGATEAFFGQGTRLTVV.

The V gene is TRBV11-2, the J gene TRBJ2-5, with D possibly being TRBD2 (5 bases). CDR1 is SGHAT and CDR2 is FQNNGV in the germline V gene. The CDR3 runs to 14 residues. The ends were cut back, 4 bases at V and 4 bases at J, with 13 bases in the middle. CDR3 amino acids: CASSSPRSGETQYF. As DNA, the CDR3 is TGTGCCAGCAGCTCCCCGAGGAGCGGAGAGACCCAGTACTTC. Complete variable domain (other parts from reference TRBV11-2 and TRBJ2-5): EAGVAQSPRYKIIEKRQSVAFWCNPISGHATLYWYQQILGQGPKLLIQFQNNGVVDDSQLPKDRFSAERLKGVDSTLKIQPAKLEDSAVYLCASSSPRSGETQYFGPGTRLLVL.

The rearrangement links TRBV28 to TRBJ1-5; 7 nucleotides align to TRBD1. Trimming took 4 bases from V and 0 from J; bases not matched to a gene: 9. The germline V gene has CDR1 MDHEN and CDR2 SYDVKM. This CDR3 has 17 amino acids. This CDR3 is CASSSTGSRISNQPQHF. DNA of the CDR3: TGTGCCAGCAGTTCGACAGGGAGCCGTATTAGCAATCAGCCCCAGCATTTT.

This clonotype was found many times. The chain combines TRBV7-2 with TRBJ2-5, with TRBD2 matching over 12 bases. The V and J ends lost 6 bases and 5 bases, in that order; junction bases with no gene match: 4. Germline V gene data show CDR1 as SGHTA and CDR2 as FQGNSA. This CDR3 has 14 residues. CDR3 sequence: CASRTGLAGETQYF. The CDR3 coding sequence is TGTGCCAGCAGGACGGGACTAGCGGGTGAGACCCAGTACTTC. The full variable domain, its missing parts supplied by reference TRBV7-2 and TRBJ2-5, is GAGVSQSPSNKVTEKGKDVELRCDPISGHTALYWYRQSLGQGLEFLIYFQGNSAPDKSGLPSDRFSAERTGGSVSTLTIQRTQQEDSAVYLCASRTGLAGETQYFGPGTRLLVL.

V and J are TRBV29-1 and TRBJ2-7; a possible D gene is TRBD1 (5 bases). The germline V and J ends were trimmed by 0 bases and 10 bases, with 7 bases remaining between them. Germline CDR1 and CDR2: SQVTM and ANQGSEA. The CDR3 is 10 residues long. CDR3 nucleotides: TGCAGCGTTGAAGATACAGGACAGTACTTC. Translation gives CSVEDTGQYF.

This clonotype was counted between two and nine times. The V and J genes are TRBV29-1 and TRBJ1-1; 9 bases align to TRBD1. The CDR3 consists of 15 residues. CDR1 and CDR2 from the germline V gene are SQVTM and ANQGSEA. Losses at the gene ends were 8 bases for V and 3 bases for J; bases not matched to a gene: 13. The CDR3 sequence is CSLVNRDRVYTEAFF. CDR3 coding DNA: TGCAGCTTAGTTAATCGGGACAGGGTGTACACTGAAGCTTTCTTT.